This is a list of T cell receptor beta chains from one sample in a study of T cell changes during pregnancy in multiple sclerosis. Profiling relied on immunoSEQ multiplex PCR, and the TCRdb table lists in-frame clones only, not all of them. Of about 52,000 clones in the sample, 80% to 95% were seen once. The input for sequencing was CD4+ T cells from peripheral blood mononuclear cells, taken in the third trimester of pregnancy. These receptors were obtained from a female donor with multiple sclerosis, enrolled in a pregnancy study. Both conserved end residues are part of each CDR3. Each record gives: J gene, D gene, clone size, V gene, CDR3 protein, CDR3 DNA. D genes are given only for firm matches. Size is omitted from some rows. Given values are once, few, many or a class for expanded clones.

>TRBJ2-3|-|-|TRBV7-9
CASSLDLPTQYF
TGTGCCAGCAGCTTGGACTTACCTACGCAGTATTTT
>TRBJ1-5|-|once|TRBV21-1
CASSKVRDRGNQPQHF
TGTGCCAGCAGCAAAGTAAGGGACAGGGGGAATCAGCCCCAGCATTTT
>TRBJ2-7|-|-|TRBV12-2
CASRLNFREYGQYF
TGTGCAAGTCGCTTAAATTTCAGGGAATATGGGCAGTACTTC
>TRBJ1-4|-|-|TRBV2
CASSAREEKLFF
TGTGCCAGCAGTGCCCGGGAGGAAAAACTGTTTTTT
>TRBJ1-5|-|once|TRBV7-2
CASSLGSGLNQPQHF
TGTGCCAGCAGCTTAGGGTCAGGGTTAAATCAGCCCCAGCATTTT
>TRBJ2-2|-|once|TRBV5-6
CASNNPGLTGAGELFF
TGTGCCAGCAACAATCCGGGACTTACGGGGGCCGGGGAGCTGTTTTTT
>TRBJ2-1|TRBD1|-|TRBV7-2
CASRRDRVNYNEQFF
TGTGCCAGCAGACGGGACAGGGTGAACTACAATGAGCAGTTCTTC
>TRBJ1-1|-|-|TRBV15
CATKAGLMRAEAFF
TGTGCCACCAAGGCAGGACTGATGAGAGCTGAAGCTTTCTTT
>TRBJ1-2|-|once|TRBV5-1
CASSGVTADDGYTF
TGCGCCAGCAGCGGAGTCACCGCTGATGATGGCTACACCTTC
>TRBJ1-6|-|many|TRBV21-1
CASSKGDRQGSHRSSYNSPLHF
TGTGCCAGCAGCAAAGGGGATAGGCAGGGGTCCCATAGGAGCTCCTATAATTCACCCCTCCACTTT
>TRBJ1-2|-|-|TRBV4-1
CASSQVYPPGTYGYTF
TGCGCCAGCAGCCAAGTTTATCCCCCGGGAACATATGGCTACACCTTC
>TRBJ2-1|TRBD2|once|TRBV6-5
CASSSWRAGGVNEQFF
TGTGCCAGCAGTTCCTGGAGGGCGGGGGGTGTCAATGAGCAGTTCTTC
>TRBJ1-3|TRBD1|-|TRBV10-3
CAIRTGDFSGNTIYF
TGTGCCATCAGGACAGGGGATTTCTCTGGAAACACCATATATTTT
>TRBJ2-3|TRBD2|-|TRBV9
CASSRRGENTDTQYF
TGTGCCAGCAGCAGACGGGGGGAGAACACAGATACGCAGTATTTT
>TRBJ2-3|TRBD2|-|TRBV5-1
CASSSGLAGPSTDTQYF
TGCGCCAGCAGCTCGGGACTAGCGGGACCTAGCACAGATACGCAGTATTTT
>TRBJ2-2|-|-|TRBV7-2
CASSLEGVTGELFF
TGTGCCAGCAGCTTAGAGGGGGTCACCGGGGAGCTGTTTTTT
>TRBJ1-2|-|once|TRBV4-3
CASSLLGQRYGYTF
TGCGCCAGCAGCCTCCTCGGACAGCGCTATGGCTACACCTTC
>TRBJ2-1|TRBD2|few|TRBV7-9
CASSFSGGVNEQFF
TGTGCCAGCAGCTTTAGCGGGGGGGTCAATGAGCAGTTCTTC
>TRBJ1-3|TRBD1|-|TRBV27
CASSFSDRGNTIYF
TGTGCCAGCAGTTTTTCGGACAGGGGGAACACCATATATTTT
>TRBJ2-1|TRBD2|-|TRBV6-8
CASPGVAGGSYNEQFF
TGTGCCAGCCCAGGGGTAGCGGGGGGGTCCTACAATGAGCAGTTCTTC
>TRBJ1-1|-|-|TRBV5-4
CASSFPQGYFTEAFF
TGTGCCAGCAGCTTCCCACAGGGTTATTTCACTGAAGCTTTCTTT
>TRBJ1-4|TRBD1|-|TRBV7-9
CASSGNRDREEKLFF
TGTGCCAGCAGCGGGAACCGGGACAGGGAGGAAAAACTGTTTTTT
>TRBJ2-1|TRBD2|-|TRBV6-7
CASLRSGGGDNEQFF
TGTGCCAGCCTCCGCTCGGGCGGGGGGGACAATGAGCAGTTCTTC
>TRBJ1-2|-|-|TRBV6-5
CASSMDSLNYGYTF
TGTGCCAGCAGTATGGACAGCCTTAACTATGGCTACACCTTC
>TRBJ1-5|-|-|TRBV4-1
CASSQTGIPREPQHF
TGCGCCAGCAGCCAAACAGGGATCCCTCGGGAGCCCCAGCATTTT
>TRBJ2-2|-|-|TRBV12-1
CARLLRLANTGELFF
TGTGCCAGACTGCTGAGACTAGCAAACACCGGGGAGCTGTTTTTT
>TRBJ1-1|TRBD1|-|TRBV2
CASSRQGAQNTEAFF
TGTGCCAGCAGCAGACAGGGGGCGCAGAACACTGAAGCTTTCTTT
>TRBJ2-4|-|-|TRBV18
CASSQGGDIQYF
TGTGCCAGCTCACAGGGGGGGGACATTCAGTACTTC
>TRBJ1-2|TRBD1|-|TRBV7-3
CASSPPGQGIRGYTF
TGTGCCAGCAGCCCCCCGGGACAGGGGATACGAGGCTACACCTTC
>TRBJ2-1|-|-|TRBV4-1
CASSQLDILAYNEQFF
TGCGCCAGCAGCCAATTGGACATCCTAGCCTACAATGAGCAGTTCTTC
>TRBJ1-2|-|once|TRBV7-9
CASSPSGRSYGYTF
TGTGCCAGCAGCCCCAGTGGGCGATCTTATGGCTACACCTTC
>TRBJ2-6|-|-|TRBV18
CASSPVLTASGANVLTF
TGTGCCAGCTCACCAGTTCTGACAGCCTCTGGGGCCAACGTCCTGACTTTC
>TRBJ2-3|-|once|TRBV2
CASSVLGGASTDTQYF
TGTGCCAGCAGCGTCCTTGGGGGGGCTAGCACAGATACGCAGTATTTT
>TRBJ1-1|TRBD1|-|TRBV6-5
CASSRQGQGTEAFF
TGTGCCAGCAGTCGACAGGGGCAGGGGACTGAAGCTTTCTTT
>TRBJ2-2|TRBD2|-|TRBV7-6
CASRSVRASGVGGELFF
TGTGCCAGCAGATCCGTACGGGCTAGCGGGGTTGGAGGGGAGCTGTTTTTT
>TRBJ2-2|-|few|TRBV7-2
CASSLGGTLDGELFF
TGTGCCAGCAGCTTAGGCGGGACCCTGGACGGGGAGCTGTTTTTT
>TRBJ2-7|-|-|TRBV19
CASTEGGGFPYEQYF
TGTGCCAGTACCGAGGGGGGGGGCTTCCCCTACGAGCAGTACTTC
>TRBJ1-6|-|-|TRBV4-3
CASSQEENSPLHF
TGCGCCAGCAGCCAGGAGGAGAATTCACCCCTCCACTTT
>TRBJ2-1|TRBD2|-|TRBV7-2
CASSFRRWTSGGGEQFF
TGTGCCAGCAGCTTTCGCAGGTGGACTAGCGGGGGCGGGGAGCAGTTCTTC
>TRBJ1-1|-|once|TRBV5-1
CASTTDSSDTEAFF
TGCGCCAGCACCACGGACAGTTCGGACACTGAAGCTTTCTTT
>TRBJ2-5|-|-|TRBV15
CATKSQYF
TGTGCCACCAAGAGCCAGTACTTC
>TRBJ1-6|-|-|TRBV18
CASSPRQVDNSPLHF
TGTGCCAGCTCACCCCGACAGGTTGATAATTCACCCCTCCACTTT
>TRBJ1-2|-|-|TRBV6-1
CASSEGGGYTF
TGTGCCAGCAGTGAGGGGGGTGGCTACACCTTC